The rows below give T cell receptor beta chains drawn from one sample of a study of T cells in Graves' hyperthyroidism and ophthalmopathy. From the multiplex PCR reads, TCRdb called clonotypes with MiXCR, one entry per CDR3 protein. The sample shows some 24,000 distinct CDR3 sequences, approximately 49% of them seen only once. Specimen: blood. Receptor source: a woman aged 35 to 49 with Graves' hyperthyroidism that later progressed to Graves' ophthalmopathy. Both conserved end residues are part of each CDR3. D genes are given only for firm matches. Rows give clone size only sometimes, using once, few, many, or a class for an expanded clone.

v_call	d_call	j_call	clone_size	cdr3_nt	cdr3_aa
TRBV4-2	-	TRBJ1-6	many	TGTGCCAGCAGCCAAGAAACAGGGAAAGATTCACCCCTCCACTTT	CASSQETGKDSPLHF
TRBV19	-	TRBJ2-7	-	TGTGCCAGTAGAATAAACGAGGGGGCCTACGAGCAGTACTTC	CASRINEGAYEQYF
TRBV7-2	TRBD2	TRBJ2-7	medium-sized	TGTGCCAGCAGCCGAACTAGCGATTACGAGCAGTACTTC	CASSRTSDYEQYF
TRBV9	-	TRBJ2-1	few	TGTGCCAGCAGCGTCGTAGCGACTTCGTTAAACAATGAGCAGTTCTTC	CASSVVATSLNNEQFF
TRBV28	-	TRBJ2-2	many	TGTGCCAGCAAGAAACTCAGGAACACCGGGGAGCTGTTTTTT	CASKKLRNTGELFF
TRBV18	-	TRBJ2-5	few	TGTGCCAGCTCACCCAACGCCCGAAGGGCGTCGGAGACCCAGTACTTC	CASSPNARRASETQYF
TRBV2	-	TRBJ2-3	-	TGTGCCAGCAGTGCCGGCGGGGGCTCAGATACGCAGTATTTT	CASSAGGGSDTQYF
TRBV11-2	-	TRBJ2-7	-	TGTGCCAGCAGCTCGCTTCCGGGAGCGGGCTACGAGCAGTACTTC	CASSSLPGAGYEQYF
TRBV7-9	TRBD1	TRBJ2-5	-	TGTGCCAGCAGCCCCCAGGGGGAAGTTGAGACCCAGTACTTC	CASSPQGEVETQYF
TRBV20-1	TRBD1	TRBJ2-7	-	TGCAGTGCTAGGACCGGGACAGGGGGCTACGAGCAGTACTTC	CSARTGTGGYEQYF
TRBV6-1	-	TRBJ2-7	-	TGTGCCAGCAACACGGGGGTATACGGGCAGTACTTC	CASNTGVYGQYF
TRBV9	TRBD2	TRBJ2-1	medium-sized	TGTGCCAGCAGCGTAGGGGAGTTAGCGGGAGGCAATGAGCAGTTCTTC	CASSVGELAGGNEQFF
TRBV29-1	TRBD2	TRBJ2-2	-	TGCAGCGCAACAGCAAGAGCGGGAAGCAACACCGGGGAGCTGTTTTTT	CSATARAGSNTGELFF
TRBV29-1	-	TRBJ2-1	-	TGCAGCAGTTACCGGGACAAGTACAATGAGCAGTTCTTC	CSSYRDKYNEQFF
TRBV20-1	-	TRBJ1-4	-	TGCAGTGCTAGTCGAGGGCTTGGTGAAAAACTGTTTTTT	CSASRGLGEKLFF
TRBV18	-	TRBJ2-3	few	TGTGCCAGCTCAGACCGCGTGGCGGCCGATACGCAGTATTTT	CASSDRVAADTQYF
TRBV3-1	-	TRBJ2-1	-	TGTGTCAGCAGCCAATGGGGTTACAGTGAGCAGTTCTTC	CVSSQWGYSEQFF
TRBV7-2	-	TRBJ2-7	-	TGTGCCAGCAGCTTAGGAGTCGCTCAAGGCTCCTACGAGCAGTACTTC	CASSLGVAQGSYEQYF